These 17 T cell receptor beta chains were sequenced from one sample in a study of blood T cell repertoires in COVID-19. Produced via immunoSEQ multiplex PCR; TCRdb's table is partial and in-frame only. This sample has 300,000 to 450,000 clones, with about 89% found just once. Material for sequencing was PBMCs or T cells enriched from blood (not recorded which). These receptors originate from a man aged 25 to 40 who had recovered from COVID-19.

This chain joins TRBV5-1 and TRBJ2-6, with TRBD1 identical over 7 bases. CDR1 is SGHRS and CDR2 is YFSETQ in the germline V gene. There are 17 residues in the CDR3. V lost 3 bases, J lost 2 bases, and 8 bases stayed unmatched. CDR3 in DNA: TGCGCCAGCAGCTCCCCCGGTAGGGGGCCTGGGGCCAACGTCCTGACTTTC. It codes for CASSSPGRGPGANVLTF. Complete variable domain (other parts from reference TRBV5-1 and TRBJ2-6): KAGVTQTPRYLIKTRGQQVTLSCSPISGHRSVSWYQQTPGQGLQFLFEYFSETQRNKGNFPGRFSGRQFSNSRSEMNVSTLELGDSALYLCASSSPGRGPGANVLTFGAGSRLTVL.

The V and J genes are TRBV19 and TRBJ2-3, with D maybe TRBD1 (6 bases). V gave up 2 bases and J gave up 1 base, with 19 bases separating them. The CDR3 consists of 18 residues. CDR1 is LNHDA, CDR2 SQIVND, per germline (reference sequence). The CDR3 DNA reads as TGTGCCAGTAGTATAACAGGTACTTGGGCAGGGGGCACAGATACGCAGTATTTT. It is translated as CASSITGTWAGGTDTQYF.

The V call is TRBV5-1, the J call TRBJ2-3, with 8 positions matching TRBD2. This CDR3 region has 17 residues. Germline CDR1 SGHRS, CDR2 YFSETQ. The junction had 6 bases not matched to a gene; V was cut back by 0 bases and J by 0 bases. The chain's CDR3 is CASSLGPAGVSTDTQYF. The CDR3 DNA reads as TGCGCCAGCAGCTTGGGGCCAGCGGGGGTGAGCACAGATACGCAGTATTTT. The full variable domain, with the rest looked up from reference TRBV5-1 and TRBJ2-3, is KAGVTQTPRYLIKTRGQQVTLSCSPISGHRSVSWYQQTPGQGLQFLFEYFSETQRNKGNFPGRFSGRQFSNSRSEMNVSTLELGDSALYLCASSLGPAGVSTDTQYFGPGTRLTVL.

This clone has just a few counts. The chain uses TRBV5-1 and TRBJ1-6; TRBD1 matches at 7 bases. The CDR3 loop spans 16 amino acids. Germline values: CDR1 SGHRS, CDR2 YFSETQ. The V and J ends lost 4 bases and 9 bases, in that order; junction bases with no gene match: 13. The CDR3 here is CASSKSGGESVSPLHF. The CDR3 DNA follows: TGCGCCAGCAGCAAGTCAGGGGGTGAAAGTGTTTCACCCCTCCACTTT.

The CDR3 is CASSLGGGETQPQHF. The CDR3 DNA reads as TGTGCCAGCAGCTTAGGTGGCGGGGAAACTCAGCCCCAGCATTTT. This rearrangement joins TRBV5-5 to TRBJ1-5; D is unclear. The CDR3 covers 15 residues. Deletions cut 2 bases from V and 6 bases from J, with 15 bases between. The germline V gene has CDR1 SGHKS and CDR2 YYEKEE (reference sequence).

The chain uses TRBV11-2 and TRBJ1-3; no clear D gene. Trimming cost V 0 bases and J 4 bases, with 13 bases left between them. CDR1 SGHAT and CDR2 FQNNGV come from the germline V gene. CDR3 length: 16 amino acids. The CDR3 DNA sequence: TGTGCCAGCAGCTTAGAGTTGGTTCCGCGGGGAAACACCATATATTTT. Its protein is CASSLELVPRGNTIYF. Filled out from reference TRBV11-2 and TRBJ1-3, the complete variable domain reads EAGVAQSPRYKIIEKRQSVAFWCNPISGHATLYWYQQILGQGPKLLIQFQNNGVVDDSQLPKDRFSAERLKGVDSTLKIQPAKLEDSAVYLCASSLELVPRGNTIYFGEGSWLTVV.

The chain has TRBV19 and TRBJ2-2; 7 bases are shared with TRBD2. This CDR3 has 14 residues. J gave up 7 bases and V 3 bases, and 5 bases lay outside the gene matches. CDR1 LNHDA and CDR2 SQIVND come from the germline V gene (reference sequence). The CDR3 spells CASSIKGRVGELFF. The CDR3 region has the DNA TGTGCCAGTAGTATTAAGGGGAGGGTCGGGGAGCTGTTTTTT.

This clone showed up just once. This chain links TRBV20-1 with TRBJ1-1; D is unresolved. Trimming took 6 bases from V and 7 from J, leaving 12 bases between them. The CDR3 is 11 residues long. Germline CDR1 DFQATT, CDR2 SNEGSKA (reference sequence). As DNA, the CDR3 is TGCAGTGCATCCGACGGGGTTGAAGCTTTCTTT. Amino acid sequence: CSASDGVEAFF.

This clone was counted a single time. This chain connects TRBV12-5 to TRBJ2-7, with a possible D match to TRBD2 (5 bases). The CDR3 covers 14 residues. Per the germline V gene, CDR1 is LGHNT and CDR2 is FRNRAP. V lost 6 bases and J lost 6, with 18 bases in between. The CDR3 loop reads CASGSLVGAGEQYF. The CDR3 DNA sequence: TGTGCTAGTGGATCTCTCGTGGGTGCGGGCGAGCAGTACTTC.

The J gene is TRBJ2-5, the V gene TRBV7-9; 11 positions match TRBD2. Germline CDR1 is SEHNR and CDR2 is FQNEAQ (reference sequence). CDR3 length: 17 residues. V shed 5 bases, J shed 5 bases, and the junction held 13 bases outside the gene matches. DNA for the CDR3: TGTGCCAGCAGCATAATGACTAGCGGGGCGACTCGGGAGACCCAGTACTTC. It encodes CASSIMTSGATRETQYF.

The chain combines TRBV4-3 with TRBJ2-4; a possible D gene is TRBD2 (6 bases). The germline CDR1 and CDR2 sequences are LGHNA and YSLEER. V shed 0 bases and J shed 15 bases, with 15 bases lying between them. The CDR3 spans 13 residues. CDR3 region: CASSQDRGAGGYF. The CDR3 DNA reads TGCGCCAGCAGCCAAGATCGAGGGGCCGGGGGGTACTTC.

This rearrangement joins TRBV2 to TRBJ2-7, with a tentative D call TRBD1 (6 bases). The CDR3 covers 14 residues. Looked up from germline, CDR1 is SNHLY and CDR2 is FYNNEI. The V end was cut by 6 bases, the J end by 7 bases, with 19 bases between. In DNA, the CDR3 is TGTGCCAGCAGCCTACAGGGATTCCAGACTGAGCAGTACTTC. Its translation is CASSLQGFQTEQYF.

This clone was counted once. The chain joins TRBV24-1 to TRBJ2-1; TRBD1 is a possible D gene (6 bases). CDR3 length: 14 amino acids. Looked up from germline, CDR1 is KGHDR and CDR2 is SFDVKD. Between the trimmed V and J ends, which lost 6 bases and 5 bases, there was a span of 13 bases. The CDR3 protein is CATSPGHINNEQFF. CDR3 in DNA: TGTGCCACCAGTCCGGGACATATTAACAATGAGCAGTTCTTC.

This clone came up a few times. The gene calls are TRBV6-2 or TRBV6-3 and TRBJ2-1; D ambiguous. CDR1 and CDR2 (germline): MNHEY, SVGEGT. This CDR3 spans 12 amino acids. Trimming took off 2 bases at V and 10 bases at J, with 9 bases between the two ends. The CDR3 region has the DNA TGTGCCAGCAGTTACCTGAGCCGGGAGCAGTTCTTC. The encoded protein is CASSYLSREQFF.

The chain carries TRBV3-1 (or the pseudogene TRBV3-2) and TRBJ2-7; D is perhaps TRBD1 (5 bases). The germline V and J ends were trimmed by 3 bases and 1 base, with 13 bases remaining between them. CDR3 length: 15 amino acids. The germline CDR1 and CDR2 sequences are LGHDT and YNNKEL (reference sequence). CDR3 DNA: TGTGCCAGCAGCCAGGGAAGGGGTCGGTCCTACGAGCAGTACTTC. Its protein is CASSQGRGRSYEQYF.

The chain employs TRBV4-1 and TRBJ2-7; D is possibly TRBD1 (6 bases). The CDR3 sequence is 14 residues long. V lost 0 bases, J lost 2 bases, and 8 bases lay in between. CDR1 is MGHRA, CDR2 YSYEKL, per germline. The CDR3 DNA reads TGCGCCAGCAGCCAAGAAGGGGGTCCCTACGAGCAGTACTTC. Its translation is CASSQEGGPYEQYF.

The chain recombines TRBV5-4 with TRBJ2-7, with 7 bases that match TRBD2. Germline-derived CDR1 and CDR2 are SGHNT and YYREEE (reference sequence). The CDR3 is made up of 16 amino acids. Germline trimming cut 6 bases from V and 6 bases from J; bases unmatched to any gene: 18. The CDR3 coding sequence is TGTGCCAGCACTCCCCTCGGGGGGAGTCGGGGAGGCGAGCAGTACTTC. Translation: CASTPLGGSRGGEQYF. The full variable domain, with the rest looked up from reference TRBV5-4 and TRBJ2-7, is ETGVTQSPTHLIKTRGQQVTLRCSSQSGHNTVSWYQQALGQGPQFIFQYYREEENGRGNFPPRFSGLQFPNYSSELNVNALELDDSALYLCASTPLGGSRGGEQYFGPGTRLTVT.